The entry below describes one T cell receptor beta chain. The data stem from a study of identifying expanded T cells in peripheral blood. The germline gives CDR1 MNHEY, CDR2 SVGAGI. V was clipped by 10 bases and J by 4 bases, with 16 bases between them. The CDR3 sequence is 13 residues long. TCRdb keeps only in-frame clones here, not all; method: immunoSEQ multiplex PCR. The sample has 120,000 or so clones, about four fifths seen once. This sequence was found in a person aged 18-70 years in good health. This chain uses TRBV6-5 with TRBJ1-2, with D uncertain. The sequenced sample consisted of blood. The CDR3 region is CATAAEGSYGYTF. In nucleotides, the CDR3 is TGTGCCACCGCCGCAGAAGGGAGCTATGGCTACACCTTC.